Following are 9 T cell receptor beta chains from one sample sequenced in a study of shared clonotypes between healthy human individuals. Assay: immunoSEQ multiplex PCR; the TCRdb copy retains only in-frame clones and omits some. In the table there are about 2,500,000 clones, more than 80% of which are singletons. The sequenced material came from naive CD4+ T cells sorted from blood. This sample's subset: CD45RA+ positively selected. The receptor set was obtained from a young man in good health.

V is TRBV5-1 and J is TRBJ2-1; 16 nucleotides align to TRBD2. J lost 6 bases, V lost 4 bases, and 4 bases had no gene match. CDR1 is SGHRS, CDR2 YFSETQ, per germline. This CDR3 has 16 residues. The CDR3 coding sequence is TGCGCCAGCAGCCCCGGGACTAGCGGGAGGGCCAATGAGCAGTTCTTC. Amino acids: CASSPGTSGRANEQFF.

In the case of this clone: The sample has other DNA sequences that encode this CDR3 too. In DNA form, the CDR3 reads TGCGCCAGCAGCTTGGGTAGTGGGAACACCGGGGAGCTGTTTTTT. It specifies CASSLGSGNTGELFF. This chain uses TRBV5-1 with TRBJ2-2; no definite D call. Germline CDR1 is SGHRS and CDR2 is YFSETQ. Trimming took 0 bases from V and 1 from J, leaving 7 bases between them. This CDR3 spans 15 amino acids.

V and J are TRBV19 and TRBJ1-1; 7 bases are shared with TRBD1. This CDR3 comprises 16 residues. Per germline, CDR1 LNHDA and CDR2 SQIVND (reference sequence). The V gene end was trimmed by 5 bases and the J gene end by 6 bases; junction bases not matched to a gene: 15. CDR3 coding DNA: TGTGCCAGTAGTTCGAGGGGGCTGATCGGAACCTCTGAAGCTTTCTTT. As protein: CASSSRGLIGTSEAFF.

The rearrangement links TRBV18 to TRBJ1-5; weak D call: TRBD1 (5 bases). This CDR3 is 15 amino acids long. The germline V and J ends were trimmed by 1 base and 5 bases, with 12 bases remaining between them. Germline values: CDR1 KGHSH, CDR2 LQKENI. CDR3 DNA sequence: TGTGCCAGCTCACCACAACGGGGGGATTATCAGCCCCAGCATTTT. The encoded protein is CASSPQRGDYQPQHF.

The table lists this clone with a count of one. The chain recombines TRBV5-4 with TRBJ2-3; D possibly corresponds to TRBD2 (6 bases). Germline V CDR1 and CDR2: SGHNT, YYREEE (reference sequence). The CDR3 has 13 amino acids. Trimming removed 4 bases from V and 2 bases from J, with 8 bases in between. In DNA form, the CDR3 reads TGTGCCAGCAGCCGGACTACCACAGATACGCAGTATTTT. Its protein product is CASSRTTTDTQYF.

The rearrangement joins TRBV28 to TRBJ1-1; no firm D call. This CDR3 has 13 residues. Germline V lookup: CDR1 MDHEN, CDR2 SYDVKM. The ends were cut back, 5 bases at V and 8 bases at J, with 15 bases in the middle. The CDR3 DNA follows: TGTGCCAGCAGTCAGACGGTGACCGCCGAAGCTTTCTTT. It codes for CASSQTVTAEAFF.

The chain has TRBV5-1 and TRBJ2-2; tentative D call: TRBD1 (6 bases). V was clipped by 7 bases and J by 2 bases, with 15 bases between them. The germline V gene encodes CDR1 SGHRS and CDR2 YFSETQ. The CDR3 runs 15 residues. CDR3 sequence (DNA): TGCGCCAGCTTTATCGGGACACTTAACACCGGGGAGCTGTTTTTT. Translating it yields CASFIGTLNTGELFF.

As for this clone: This sample also contains other DNA sequences that code for the same CDR3. The chain links TRBV5-1 to TRBJ2-7; 11 bases fit TRBD1. The germline CDR1 and CDR2 sequences are SGHRS and YFSETQ. The CDR3 has 15 amino acids. J was trimmed by 1 base and V by 2 bases; bases with no gene match: 2. The CDR3 here is CASSLGTGGSYEQYF. The CDR3 bases are TGCGCCAGCAGCTTAGGGACAGGGGGATCCTACGAGCAGTACTTC.

The V gene is TRBV5-1, the J gene TRBJ2-7; TRBD1 agrees at 7 bases. Losses at the gene ends were 4 bases for V and 4 bases for J; bases not matched to a gene: 14. CDR3 length: 16 residues. CDR1 is SGHRS and CDR2 is YFSETQ in the germline V gene. In DNA form, the CDR3 reads TGCGCCAGCAGCCCCCCCCTACAGGGGACATCATACGAGCAGTACTTC. It encodes CASSPPLQGTSYEQYF.